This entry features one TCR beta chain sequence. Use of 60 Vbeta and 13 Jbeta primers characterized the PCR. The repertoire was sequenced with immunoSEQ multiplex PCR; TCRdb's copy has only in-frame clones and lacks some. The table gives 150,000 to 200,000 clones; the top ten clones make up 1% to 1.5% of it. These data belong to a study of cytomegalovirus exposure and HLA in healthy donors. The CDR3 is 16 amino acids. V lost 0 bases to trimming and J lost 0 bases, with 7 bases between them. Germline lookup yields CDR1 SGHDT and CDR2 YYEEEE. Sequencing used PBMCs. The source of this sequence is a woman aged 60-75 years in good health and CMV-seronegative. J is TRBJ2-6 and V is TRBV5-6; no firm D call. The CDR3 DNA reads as TGTGCCAGCAGCTTGGACAGACCCTCTGGGGCCAACGTCCTGACTTTC. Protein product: CASSLDRPSGANVLTF. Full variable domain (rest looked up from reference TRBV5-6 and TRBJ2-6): DAGVTQSPTHLIKTRGQQVTLRCSPKSGHDTVSWYQQALGQGPQFIFQYYEEEERQRGNFPDRFSGHQFPNYSSELNVNALLLGDSALYLCASSLDRPSGANVLTFGAGSRLTVL.